Detailed here is one T cell receptor (beta chain). Its cognate antigen has yet to be identified. One base away there is no much larger clone; base qualities are not given. Taken from cysteine to phenylalanine, the CDR3 has 15 residues. Only the CDR3 portion is preserved as DNA: 45 bases, with reading frame beginning at the first base. CDR1 and CDR2, looked up from the germline V gene, are SGHRS and YFSETQ. Clipping removes 4 bases from V and 4 bases from J, with 10 as the unmatched junction base count. This entry belongs to a study of blood T cell repertoires in COVID-19 (dated by TCRdb to 2020 to 2021). Background on the whole study: Samples from collaborators originated in the United States, Italy and Spain and spanned both the acute and convalescent phases of COVID-19. The material from the prospective study consisted of cDNA or gDNA derived from T cells, B-cell-depleted T cells, or PBMCs. The dataset comprised deeply sampled blood TCRbeta repertoires from subjects exposed to, actively infected with, or recovered from COVID-19. The repertoires were made available in a free public database intended to serve as a resource for research on the immune response to SARS-CoV-2. Samples were obtained from the ongoing ImmuneRACE study (first 160 participants) and from over a thousand subjects provided by 6 global collaborators. A de-identified subject ID, COVID-19 status, age in years and sex were almost always included in the sample metadata. Where available, HLA class I and class II types were obtained from metadata supplied by the sample provider rather than from assay-based typing. Summary of the overall study and its limitations: The amount of clinical and demographic metadata varied by source and participant and was provided uncurated.

Each collaborating institution followed its own protocols to collect whole blood in K2EDTA tubes. For TCRbeta analysis, collaborators shipped samples in one of three forms: frozen whole blood, isolated PBMCs, or DNA extracted from either of those sample types. The immunoSEQ Assay, a bias-controlled multiplex PCR, was used to amplify TCRbeta CDR3 regions from genomic DNA. The paper's data handling went like this. Within the assay, amplification of reference gene primers was used to estimate how many nucleated cells each sample contained. To quantify the absolute abundance of each unique TCRbeta CDR3 rearrangement, sequence reads were collapsed and filtered. For each sample, productive Simpson clonality was calculated as the square root of Simpson's diversity index over productive rearrangements. Not all clones reach the TCRdb copy of this immuneACCESS table, which keeps in-frame sequences only. Checked studies attribute under half of the gap to unresolved V genes and leave the rest unexplained. The V and J calls and clone size come from that table; D and trimming were worked out from the DNA. Recorded for this sample are 150,000 to 200,000 clones; about 89% of them occurred a single time. Jointly, the top ten make up about 2.7% of the sample.

The sequencing input was peripheral blood. Recombination joined TRBV5-1 with TRBJ1-1; 7 central nucleotides agree with TRBD1. This TCR derives from a man between 35 and 55 years old with active or convalescent COVID-19. DNA sequence: TGCGCCAGCAGCGCCGACCCACAGGGGAGCACTGAAGCTTTCTTT. Translated, it reads CASSADPQGSTEAFF.